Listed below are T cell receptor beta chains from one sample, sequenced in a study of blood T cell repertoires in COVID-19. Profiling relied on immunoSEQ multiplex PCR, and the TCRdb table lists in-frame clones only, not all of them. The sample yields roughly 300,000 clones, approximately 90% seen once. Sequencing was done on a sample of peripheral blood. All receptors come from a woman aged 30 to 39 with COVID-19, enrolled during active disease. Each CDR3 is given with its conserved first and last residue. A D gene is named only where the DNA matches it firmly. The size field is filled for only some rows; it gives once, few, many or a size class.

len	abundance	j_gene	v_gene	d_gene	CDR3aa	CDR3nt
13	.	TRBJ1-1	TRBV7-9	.	CASSSREGTEAFF	TGTGCCAGCAGTTCCAGGGAGGGCACTGAAGCTTTCTTT
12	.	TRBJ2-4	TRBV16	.	CASSRTAGIQYF	TGTGCCAGCAGCCGGACGGCGGGCATTCAGTACTTC
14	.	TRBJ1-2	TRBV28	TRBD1	CASSKRTGFGGYTF	TGTGCCAGCAGTAAACGGACAGGGTTTGGTGGCTACACCTTC
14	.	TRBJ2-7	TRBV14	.	CASSQAGLLYEQYF	TGTGCCAGCAGCCAGGCGGGACTTCTCTACGAGCAGTACTTC
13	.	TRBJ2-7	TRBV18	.	CASSLQTGLEQYF	TGTGCCAGCTCACTACAGACAGGACTCGAGCAGTACTTC
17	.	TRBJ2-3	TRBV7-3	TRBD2	CASSRRPSGSSTDTQYF	TGTGCCAGCAGCCGACGACCTAGCGGGAGTAGCACAGATACGCAGTATTTT
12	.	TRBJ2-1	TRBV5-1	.	CASSFRGNEQFF	TGCGCCAGCAGCTTCCGGGGAAATGAGCAGTTCTTC
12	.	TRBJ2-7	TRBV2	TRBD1	CASGSGGHEQYF	TGTGCCAGCGGGTCAGGGGGCCACGAGCAGTACTTC
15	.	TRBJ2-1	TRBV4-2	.	CASSQGTNGNNEQFF	TGTGCCAGCAGCCAAGGGACTAACGGGAACAATGAGCAGTTCTTC
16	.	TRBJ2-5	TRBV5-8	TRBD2	CASSLDASGIEETQYF	TGTGCCAGCAGCTTGGATGCTAGCGGGATAGAAGAGACCCAGTACTTC
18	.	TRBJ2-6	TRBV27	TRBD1	CASSLGQGGPSGANVLTF	TGTGCCAGCAGTTTGGGACAGGGAGGGCCCTCTGGGGCCAACGTCCTGACTTTC
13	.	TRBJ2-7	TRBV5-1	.	CASSWFQQGEQYF	TGCGCCAGCAGCTGGTTTCAACAGGGCGAGCAGTACTTC
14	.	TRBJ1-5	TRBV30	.	CAWSVLQGNQPQHF	TGTGCCTGGAGTGTACTGCAGGGGAATCAGCCCCAGCATTTT
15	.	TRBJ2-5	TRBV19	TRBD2	CASSIVRGAWETQYF	TGTGCCAGTAGTATAGTGCGGGGGGCCTGGGAGACCCAGTACTTC
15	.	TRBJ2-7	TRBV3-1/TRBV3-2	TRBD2	CASSRGLAGAYEQYF	TGTGCCAGCAGCCGCGGACTAGCGGGAGCCTACGAGCAGTACTTC
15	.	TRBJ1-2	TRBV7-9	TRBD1	CASSPWTGNDYGYTF	TGTGCCAGCAGCCCCTGGACAGGGAACGACTATGGCTACACCTTC
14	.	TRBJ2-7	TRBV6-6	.	CASSWAVSNYEQYF	TGTGCCAGCAGTTGGGCAGTTTCAAACTACGAGCAGTACTTC
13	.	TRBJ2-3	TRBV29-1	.	CSAPGTGTDTQYF	TGCAGCGCCCCGGGAACGGGCACAGATACGCAGTATTTT
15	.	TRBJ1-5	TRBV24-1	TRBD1	CATSDPGQADQPQHF	TGTGCCACCAGTGACCCGGGACAGGCGGATCAGCCCCAGCATTTT
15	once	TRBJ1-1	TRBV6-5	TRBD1	CASSYLDRVNTEAFF	TGTGCCAGCAGTTACCTGGACAGGGTGAACACTGAAGCTTTCTTT
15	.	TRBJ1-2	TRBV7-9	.	CASSNRTPSAYGYTF	TGTGCCAGCAGCAATCGGACACCCTCAGCCTATGGCTACACCTTC
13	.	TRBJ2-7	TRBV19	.	CASSMSGSYEQYF	TGTGCCAGTAGTATGTCAGGGTCGTACGAGCAGTACTTC
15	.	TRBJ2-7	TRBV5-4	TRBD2	CASSGGLAGSYEQYF	TGTGCCAGCAGCGGAGGACTAGCGGGGTCCTACGAGCAGTACTTC
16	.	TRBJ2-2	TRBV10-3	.	CAISGSSLPLGGELFF	TGTGCCATCAGTGGGAGTAGCCTCCCACTGGGCGGGGAGCTGTTTTTT
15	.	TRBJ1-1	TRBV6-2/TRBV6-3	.	CASSYSTGWGTEAFF	TGTGCCAGCAGTTACTCTACAGGTTGGGGAACTGAAGCTTTCTTT
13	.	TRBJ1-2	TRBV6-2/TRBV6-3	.	CASSYGQYYGYTF	TGTGCCAGCAGTTACGGACAGTACTATGGCTACACCTTC
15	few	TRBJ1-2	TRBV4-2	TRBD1	CASSQESTGTYGYTF	TGTGCCAGCAGCCAGGAATCGACAGGGACCTATGGCTACACCTTC
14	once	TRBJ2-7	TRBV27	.	CASSALGRNYEQYF	TGTGCCAGCAGTGCTCTCGGGAGAAACTACGAGCAGTACTTC
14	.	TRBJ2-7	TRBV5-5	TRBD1	CASSLVAGGYEQYF	TGTGCCAGCAGCTTGGTGGCAGGGGGCTACGAGCAGTACTTC
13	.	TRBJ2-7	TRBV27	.	CASRSSLPYEQYF	TGTGCCAGCAGAAGTAGCCTCCCCTACGAGCAGTACTTC
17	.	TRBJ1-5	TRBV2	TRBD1	CASRPHGLTGSNQPQHF	TGTGCCAGCAGGCCTCATGGATTGACAGGGAGCAATCAGCCCCAGCATTTT
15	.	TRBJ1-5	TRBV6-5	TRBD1	CASSSGTGGNQPQHF	TGTGCCAGCAGTTCCGGGACAGGTGGCAATCAGCCCCAGCATTTT
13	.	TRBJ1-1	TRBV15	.	CATSRDSDTEAFF	TGTGCCACCAGCAGAGACTCAGATACTGAAGCTTTCTTT
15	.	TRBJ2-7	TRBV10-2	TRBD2	CASSVGGLATYEQYF	TGCGCCAGCAGTGTCGGGGGACTAGCAACCTACGAGCAGTACTTC
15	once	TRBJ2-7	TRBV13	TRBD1	CASSLLGQGHYEQYF	TGTGCCAGCAGCTTACTAGGACAGGGCCACTACGAGCAGTACTTC
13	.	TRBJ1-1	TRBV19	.	CASVDSMNTEAFF	TGTGCCAGCGTTGACAGCATGAACACTGAAGCTTTCTTT
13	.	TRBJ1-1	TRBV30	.	CAWGGQAPAEAFF	TGTGCCTGGGGAGGGCAGGCCCCCGCTGAAGCTTTCTTT
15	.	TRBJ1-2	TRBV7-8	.	CASSLGTVHRYGYTF	TGTGCCAGCAGCTTAGGTACAGTCCATCGGTATGGCTACACCTTC
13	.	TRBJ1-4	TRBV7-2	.	CASSRSLHEKLFF	TGTGCCAGCAGCCGGAGCCTTCATGAAAAACTGTTTTTT
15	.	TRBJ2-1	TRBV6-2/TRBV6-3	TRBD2	CASSSRRELSDEQFF	TGTGCCAGCAGCAGCCGGCGGGAGTTATCGGATGAGCAGTTCTTC
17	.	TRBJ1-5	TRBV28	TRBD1	CASSLSGTEWKNQPQHF	TGTGCCAGCAGCCTGTCCGGGACAGAGTGGAAAAATCAGCCCCAGCATTTT
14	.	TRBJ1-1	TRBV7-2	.	CASRPSTGITEAFF	TGTGCCAGCAGGCCGAGCACAGGTATCACTGAAGCTTTCTTT
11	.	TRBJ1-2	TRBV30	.	CALGSAWGYTF	TGTGCCCTAGGCTCGGCGTGGGGCTACACCTTC
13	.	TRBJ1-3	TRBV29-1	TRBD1	CSVEQGAGNTIYF	TGCAGCGTTGAACAGGGGGCTGGAAACACCATATATTTT
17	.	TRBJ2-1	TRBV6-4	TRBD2	CASSDSIGLAGYNEQFF	TGTGCCAGCAGTGACTCGATTGGCCTAGCGGGGTACAATGAGCAGTTCTTC
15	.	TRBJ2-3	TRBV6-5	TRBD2	CASKGLAGNIDTQYF	TGTGCCAGCAAAGGATTAGCGGGAAATATAGATACGCAGTATTTT
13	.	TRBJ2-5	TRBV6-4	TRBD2	CASPGAGKETQYF	TGTGCCAGCCCAGGAGCGGGAAAAGAGACCCAGTACTTC
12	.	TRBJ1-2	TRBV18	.	CASSGTSVGYTF	TGTGCCAGCTCGGGGACATCCGTCGGCTACACCTTC
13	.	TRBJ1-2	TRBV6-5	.	CASSREDYYGYTF	TGTGCCAGCAGCAGGGAGGATTACTATGGCTACACCTTC
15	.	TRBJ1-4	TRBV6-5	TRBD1	CASRLQGANNEKLFF	TGTGCCAGCAGGTTACAGGGGGCGAATAATGAAAAACTGTTTTTT
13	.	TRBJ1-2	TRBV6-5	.	CASSYEESYGYTF	TGTGCCAGCAGTTACGAGGAAAGCTATGGCTACACCTTC
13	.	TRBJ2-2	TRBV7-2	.	CASSRQAPGELFF	TGTGCCAGCAGCAGACAGGCGCCCGGGGAGCTGTTTTTT
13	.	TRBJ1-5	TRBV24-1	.	CATSSLGGQPQHF	TGTGCCACCAGTTCACTCGGAGGGCAGCCCCAGCATTTT
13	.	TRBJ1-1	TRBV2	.	CASKEEWNTEAFF	TGTGCCAGCAAGGAGGAATGGAACACTGAAGCTTTCTTT